This T cell receptor beta chain stems from a study of cytomegalovirus exposure and HLA in healthy donors. Both 60 Vbeta primers and 13 Jbeta primers went into the PCR. The protocol was immunoSEQ multiplex PCR, while the TCRdb copy is restricted to in-frame clones and leaves out a portion. The table shows about 150,000 clones, with 80% occurring only once. The CDR3 contains 16 residues. CDR1 and CDR2 from the germline V gene are KGHSH and LQKENI. Between the trimmed V and J ends, which lost 3 bases and 3 bases, there was a span of 18 bases. As concerns this clone: As yet, its antigen is unknown.

Study-wide points: Common viral pathogens seemed, in a later analysis, to connect with several of the most significant clusters.

Sequenced input: PBMCs. This rearrangement joins TRBV18 to TRBJ2-7; no firm D call. The TCR was taken from a man aged 30 to 45 in good health and CMV-seropositive. CDR3 protein: CASSPARSLLGYEQYF. The CDR3 region has the DNA TGTGCCAGCTCACCGGCCAGGTCCCTGTTGGGCTACGAGCAGTACTTC.